This TCR beta chain was identified during a study of OX40 agonist ivuxolimab in advanced cancers. The data were produced by immunoSEQ multiplex PCR, yet TCRdb's version contains in-frame clones alone and is incomplete. The repertoire has over 85,000 clones, 90% to 95% of them found once; the top ten carry 0.2% to 0.3%. This CDR3 is built from 15 residues. Trimming removed 7 bases from V and 2 bases from J; junction bases left unmatched: 8. CDR1 and CDR2 (germline): MDHEN, SYDVKM. This receptor was taken from an adult with an advanced solid tumor such as melanoma, head and neck, liver or kidney cancer. The chain couples TRBV28 to TRBJ1-2; TRBD1 agrees at 9 bases. This material consisted of CD4+ or CD8+ T cells sorted from blood, taken in a trial of the OX40 agonist ivuxolimab. CDR3 DNA sequence: TGTGCCAGCACATACAACAGGGGGCTAAACTATGGCTACACCTTC. It codes for CASTYNRGLNYGYTF.